What follows describes a single T cell receptor (beta chain). The sample is drawn from a study of control samples from healthy donors and cancer patients. Only in-frame clones appear in the TCRdb table, and some are missing; sequencing was by immunoSEQ multiplex PCR. The repertoire holds fewer than 95,000 clones, with about 84% as singletons. This receptor was taken from a woman in her thirties or forties in good health. The sequenced sample consisted of blood.

The CDR3 DNA reads TGTGCCAGCAGCAGCCTTGGGGACTCTTTATCACCCCTCCACTTT. Translating it yields CASSSLGDSLSPLHF. The genes are TRBV21-1 and TRBJ1-6. TRBV21-1 is termed a pseudogene. The CDR3 is made up of 15 amino acids.